This T cell receptor (beta chain) was found in a study of cytotoxic CD8 clonotypes in ibrutinib-treated CLL. This clone has more than one count but fewer than ten. Libraries were prepared by immunoSEQ multiplex PCR; TCRdb keeps only in-frame clonotypes and omits some of them. The sample lists hundreds of thousands of clones, around four fifths occurring once. The V gene's germline CDR1 is LNHDA and CDR2 SQIVND (reference sequence). J was trimmed by 4 bases and V by 4 bases; bases with no gene match: 7. This CDR3 contains 15 residues. The sequences come from PBMCs, collected before ibrutinib treatment. The receptor's source is a human donor with chronic lymphocytic leukemia. The V and J genes are TRBV19 and TRBJ1-5; 7 nucleotides agree with TRBD1. The CDR3 nucleotides read TGTGCCAGTAGTAGTCTTCAGGGGGGAAATCAGCCCCAGCATTTT. This codes for CASSSLQGGNQPQHF.